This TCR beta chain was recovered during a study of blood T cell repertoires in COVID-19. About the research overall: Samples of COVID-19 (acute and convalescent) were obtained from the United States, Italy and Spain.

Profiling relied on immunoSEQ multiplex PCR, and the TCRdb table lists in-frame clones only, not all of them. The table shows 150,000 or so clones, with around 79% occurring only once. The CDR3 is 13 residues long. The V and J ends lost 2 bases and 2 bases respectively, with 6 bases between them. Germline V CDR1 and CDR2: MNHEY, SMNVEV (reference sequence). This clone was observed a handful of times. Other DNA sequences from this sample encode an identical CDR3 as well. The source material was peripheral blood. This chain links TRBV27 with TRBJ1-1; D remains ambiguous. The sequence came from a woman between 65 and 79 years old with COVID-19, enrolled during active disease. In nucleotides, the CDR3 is TGTGCCAGCAGTTTACCGGGAAACACTGAAGCTTTCTTT. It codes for CASSLPGNTEAFF.